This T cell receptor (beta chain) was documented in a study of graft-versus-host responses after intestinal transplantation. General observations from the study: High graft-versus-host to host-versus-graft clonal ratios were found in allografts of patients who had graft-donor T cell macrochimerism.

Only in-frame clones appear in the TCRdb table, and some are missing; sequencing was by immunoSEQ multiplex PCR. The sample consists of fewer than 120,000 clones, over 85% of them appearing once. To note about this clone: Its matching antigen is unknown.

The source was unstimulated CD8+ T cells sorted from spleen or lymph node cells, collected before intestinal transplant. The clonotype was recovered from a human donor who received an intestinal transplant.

CDR3 in amino acids: CAWSPRHPYEQYF. CDR3 bases: TGTGCCTGGAGTCCAAGGCACCCCTACGAGCAGTACTTC. The rearrangement joins TRBV30 to TRBJ2-7, with D hard to call. Germline V lookup: CDR1 GTSNPN, CDR2 SVGIG (reference sequence). Trimming pared 2 bases from V and 2 bases from J, leaving 10 bases between. There are 13 residues in the CDR3.